This TCR beta chain was captured in a study of shared clonotypes between healthy human individuals. Study at large: CD4 naive and memory got three plates each, CD8 naive two, CD8 memory one.

Trimming cost V 5 bases and J 6 bases, with 19 bases left between them. This CDR3 has 15 amino acids. Germline-derived CDR1 and CDR2 are KGHSH and LQKENI. The protocol was immunoSEQ multiplex PCR, while the TCRdb copy is restricted to in-frame clones and leaves out a portion. This sample yields about 2.4 million clones, of which roughly 93% are seen a single time; about 0.38% belongs to the top ten. The sample holds a few counts of this clone. Sequenced: naive CD4+ T cells from PBMCs. Described subset: CD45RA+ positively selected. The chain links TRBV18 to TRBJ1-1, with D perhaps TRBD1 (6 bases). This TCR derives from a man younger than 30 in good health. Some clones in this sample may be carry-over from other donors' samples. Here the CDR3 reads CASSRPRGVGAEAFF. The CDR3, as DNA: TGTGCCAGCTCAAGGCCCAGGGGTGTGGGCGCTGAAGCTTTCTTT.